This TCR beta chain was observed in a study of T cells in localized non-small cell lung cancer. The J segment lost 3 bases and the V segment lost 5 bases, leaving 5 bases of the junction unmatched. Germline assignment: CDR1 MNHEY and CDR2 SMNVEV (reference sequence). The CDR3 covers 15 residues. In its sample, this clone was seen a few times. Antigen: not known. Study-wide findings and caveats: Higher adjacent-lung clonality was associated with shorter survival. The greatest T cell clonality was found in uninvolved adjacent lung (higher than in tumor).

Repertoires were generated with immunoSEQ multiplex PCR, while TCRdb's copy carries only in-frame clones and drops some. Counted here are 130,000 or so clones, around 89% occurring once; the ten biggest clones make up roughly 1.8%. This chain uses TRBV27 with TRBJ2-4, with 9 bases identical to TRBD2. The sequencing used peripheral blood, collected before any cancer treatment. This TCR was recovered from a female donor at least 60 years old with stage I lung adenocarcinoma. The DNA for the CDR3 is TGTGCCAGCAGTGAAATGACTAGCGGCAAAAACATTCAGTACTTC. This encodes CASSEMTSGKNIQYF.